This record concerns one TCR beta chain sequence. The specificity of this receptor is unknown. Base qualities are not provided; no much larger clone lies one nucleotide away. The immunoSEQ Assay was the method used to sequence TCRbeta CDR3 regions. After extraction, genomic DNA underwent amplification by bias-controlled multiplex PCR, followed by high-throughput sequencing. In the paper's pipeline: To quantify the absolute abundance of every unique TCRbeta CDR3 region, sequences were collapsed and filtered. T cell fraction was estimated by normalization of TCRbeta template counts to usable DNA, with usable DNA being measured through amplification of reference genes present in all nucleated cells. Repertoire TCRs were annotated as SARS-CoV-2-specific when V gene, CDR3 amino acid sequence and J gene were exactly matched to a known reactive TCR set. The reference SARS-CoV-2 TCR set was derived from MIRA and filtered for enrichment in COVID-19-positive ImmuneCODE repertoires, a step that removed public or cross-reactive TCRs. Based on the MIRA antigens, annotated TCRs were further analysed at the level of specific ORF or position within ORF. Breadth was defined as annotated unique rearrangements over total unique productive rearrangements; depth was the summed frequency of those rearrangements. Two-sided Wilcoxon rank-sum tests were applied when comparing TCR breadth between groups. This immuneACCESS table, as held by TCRdb, lists in-frame sequences with V and J called but not all clones. Of the missing ones, under half trace to an unresolved V gene in checked studies; the others have no known cause. That table supplies the V and J calls and clone size; D and trimming were determined from the DNA. Within this sample are about 350,000 clones, with 70% to 90% of them counted one time only. Clones ranked in the top ten supply around 3.3% of the sample.

The data are from a study of Ad26.COV2.S vaccination and SARS-CoV-2 variants (TCRdb year 2021). About the investigation overall: Donors in the vaccine arm were drawn from COV1001, a multicentre, randomized, double-blind, placebo-controlled phase I-IIa trial testing Ad26.COV2.S in healthy adults. Ad26.COV2.S was given intramuscularly at 5x10^10 or 1x10^11 viral particles, as a single shot or as two shots 56 days apart. A total of approximately 32 samples were included in the TCR-sequenced set, comprising roughly 19 Ad26.COV2.S vaccine recipients, 5 placebo recipients and 8 SARS-CoV-2 convalescent individuals. Trial participants were randomized into five groups of five: low-dose or high-dose Ad26.COV2.S given once or twice, or placebo on both occasions. Investigators did not know the trial group allocation while performing experiments and assessing outcomes. TCRbeta repertoire sequencing was used to assess the specificity and breadth of SARS-CoV-2-reactive T cell receptors after Ad26.COV2.S vaccination.

Overall results and qualifications from the work: Spike-specific TCR breadth was higher in Ad26.COV2.S recipients than in placebo recipients (P = 0.0014). The authors noted that the TCR breadth and depth analyses may have underestimated total T cell responses. Comparable non-spike TCR breadth was observed between vaccine and placebo recipients, consistent with only spike being contained in the vaccine. The study was not powered to compare responses between vaccine doses or regimens. After vaccination, substantial breadth of spike-specific CD8+ and CD4+ T cell responses was reported.

V trim: 0 bases; J trim: 4 bases; unmatched bases: 3. Per the germline V gene, SGHNT is the CDR1 and YENEEA is the CDR2. The CDR3, cysteine through phenylalanine, is 15 amino acids long. Only the CDR3 DNA is retained, 45 bases long and in frame from the first base. Reading the label with the study, this specimen's treatment or condition is: around 19 received Ad26.COV2.S at low or high dose, single or two shots; about 5 received placebo; per-sample allocation not given. Repertoires of vaccine and placebo recipients were sequenced from samples taken on day 63 after the first injection. Cohort 1b enrolled 25 or so adults aged 18-55 years at a single site in Boston, USA, between 29 July and 7 August 2020. Ad26.COV2.S was a replication-incompetent adenovirus type 26 vector that expressed a prefusion-stabilized SARS-CoV-2 spike protein derived from the original Wuhan strain.

The material sequenced was peripheral blood, taken in a trial of Ad26.COV2.S vaccine versus placebo. This TCR was recovered from a person aged 18-60 years who received the Ad26.COV2.S COVID-19 vaccine or a placebo. Here the chain combines TRBV11-3 and TRBJ2-1; 7 of the junction bases match TRBD2. The DNA is TGTGCCAGCAGCTTAGAAGGGACTATGTACAATGAGCAGTTCTTC. This codes for CASSLEGTMYNEQFF.